One and the same sample provided the 24 T cell receptor beta chains below, sequenced in a study of CD8 T cells in Susac syndrome. An amount of RNA that ranged from about 0.45 to 1 ug was reverse transcribed with random hexamers. TCRdb re-called the immunoSEQ multiplex PCR reads with MiXCR, one entry per CDR3 protein. The table has about 120,000 distinct CDR3 sequences, around 96% seen once. Sequenced input: CD4+ T cells from PBMCs. These receptors all come from a human donor with Susac syndrome.

The gene calls are TRBV30 and TRBJ1-5; D possibly corresponds to TRBD1 (6 bases). The CDR3 covers 15 residues. Germline assignment: CDR1 GTSNPN and CDR2 SVGIG (reference sequence). Trimming cost V 3 bases and J 5 bases, with 17 bases left between them. CDR3: CAWSGRGLGDQPQHF. CDR3 bases: TGTGCCTGGAGCGGCAGGGGCCTAGGAGATCAGCCCCAGCATTTT.

The V call is TRBV28, the J call TRBJ2-5; TRBD2 is a possible D gene (5 bases). This CDR3 is built from 15 residues. The V and J ends lost 5 bases and 5 bases respectively, with 18 bases between them. Germline assignment: CDR1 MDHEN and CDR2 SYDVKM. CDR3 in DNA: TGTGCCAGCAGTGCCCGACGGGGTGTGAGGGAGACCCAGTACTTC. It is translated as CASSARRGVRETQYF.

The rearrangement uses TRBV29-1 and TRBJ1-1; maybe TRBD1 (6 bases). Germline V gene sequence: CDR1 SQVTM, CDR2 ANQGSEA. The V end lost 3 bases, the J end lost 2 bases, and 13 bases lay between the germline ends. The CDR3 has 14 residues. CDR3 coding DNA: TGCAGCGTTGACCCGACAGGTCTAAACACTGAAGCTTTCTTT. Its protein is CSVDPTGLNTEAFF.

V usage is TRBV4-2 and J usage is TRBJ1-1; no definite D call. CDR1 and CDR2 (germline): LGHNA, YNFKEQ. V shed 0 bases and J shed 6 bases, with 8 bases lying between them. The CDR3 runs 13 residues. In DNA form, the CDR3 reads TGTGCCAGCAGCCAAGATAAGTCCTCTGAAGCTTTCTTT. Its translation: CASSQDKSSEAFF.

This clonotype was seen once. CDR3 in DNA: TGCAGTGCTAGCCGACACCCGGGACTGAATACTGAAGAGCAGTTCTTC. Encoded protein: CSASRHPGLNTEEQFF. J is TRBJ2-1 and V is TRBV20-1, with D possibly matching TRBD2 (6 bases). CDR1 is DFQATT, CDR2 SNEGSKA, per germline (reference sequence). There are 16 residues in the CDR3. V lost 3 bases and J lost 10, with 25 bases in between.

V is TRBV11-2 and J is TRBJ2-7; D not resolved. Trimming took 1 base from V and 3 from J, leaving 7 bases between them. Germline CDR1 SGHAT, CDR2 FQNNGV. This CDR3 comprises 13 residues. DNA for the CDR3: TGTGCCAGCAGCTTAGTGGGCGGCTACGAGCAGTACTTC. Protein product: CASSLVGGYEQYF.

The rearrangement links TRBV5-4 to TRBJ2-3; no clear D gene. The germline gives CDR1 SGHNT, CDR2 YYREEE (reference sequence). This CDR3 is built from 14 residues. V shed 1 base and J shed 5 bases, with 11 bases lying between them. This CDR3 is CASSLRRSGDTQYF. The CDR3 DNA follows: TGTGCCAGCAGCTTGAGGCGGTCGGGAGATACGCAGTATTTT.

This clonotype has more than one count but fewer than ten. The chain has TRBV2 and TRBJ2-1; unclear D gene. Germline V lookup: CDR1 SNHLY, CDR2 FYNNEI. CDR3 size: 11 residues. V was clipped by 5 bases and J by 5 bases, with 4 bases between them. Written as DNA, the CDR3 is TGTGCCAGCAGTTATGACAATGAGCAGTTCTTC. Residues: CASSYDNEQFF.

V usage is TRBV18 and J usage is TRBJ1-1; TRBD1 is a possible D gene (5 bases). CDR3 size: 16 residues. The V gene lost 5 bases and the J gene lost 1 base, with 17 bases spanning the gap. Germline CDR1 reads KGHSH; CDR2 reads LQKENI. In DNA, the CDR3 is TGTGCCAGCTCATCTAGCCACAGGCTGGGGAACACTGAAGCTTTCTTT. The encoded protein is CASSSSHRLGNTEAFF.

This clonotype was recorded only once. The chain carries TRBV27 and TRBJ2-1; 9 nucleotides agree with TRBD1. The CDR3 covers 15 residues. Germline V gives CDR1 MNHEY, CDR2 SMNVEV (reference sequence). The V and J ends lost 5 bases and 9 bases, in that order; junction bases with no gene match: 11. In DNA, the CDR3 is TGTGCCAGCAGTCCAGGGACAGGGTCTCAAGCTGAGCAGTTCTTC. Protein: CASSPGTGSQAEQFF.

The chain joins TRBV7-9 to TRBJ2-2; D is unclear. V was trimmed by 1 base and J by 4 bases, leaving 7 bases between them. The CDR3 contains 14 residues. Germline-derived CDR1 and CDR2 are SEHNR and FQNEAQ (reference sequence). Here the CDR3 DNA reads TGTGCCAGCAGCTTAGGCCTCACCACCGGGGAGCTGTTTTTT. Protein product: CASSLGLTTGELFF. Supplemented by reference TRBV7-9 and TRBJ2-2, the full variable domain reads DTGVSQNPRHKITKRGQNVTFRCDPISEHNRLYWYRQTLGQGPEFLTYFQNEAQLEKSRLLSDRFSAERPKGSFSTLEIQRTEQGDSAMYLCASSLGLTTGELFFGEGSRLTVL.

The chain carries TRBV5-1 and TRBJ1-1; 7 bases agree with TRBD1. The CDR3 sequence is 13 residues long. Germline V CDR1 and CDR2: SGHRS, YFSETQ. Losses at the gene ends were 4 bases for V and 4 bases for J; bases not matched to a gene: 4. CDR3 sequence reads: CASSETGLTEAFF. The CDR3, as DNA: TGCGCCAGCAGCGAGACAGGGCTCACTGAAGCTTTCTTT.

The chain has TRBV28 and TRBJ1-5; D is undetermined. Germline V gene data show CDR1 as MDHEN and CDR2 as SYDVKM. Trimming left V 6 bases short and J 5 bases short, with 8 bases between. This CDR3 has 12 amino acids. This chain's CDR3 is CASRGRDQPQHF. CDR3 DNA sequence: TGTGCCAGCAGGGGAAGGGATCAGCCCCAGCATTTT.

Written as DNA, the CDR3 is TGCAGCGCCGGGACAGCTTACTGGGAGCAGTTCTTC. Its protein product is CSAGTAYWEQFF. The V call is TRBV29-1, the J call TRBJ2-1; TRBD1 aligns across 7 bases. Germline values: CDR1 SQVTM, CDR2 ANQGSEA. The CDR3 is 12 residues long. V shed 7 bases, J shed 10 bases, and the junction held 10 bases outside the gene matches.

The chain is built from TRBV6-5 and TRBJ2-7, with D uncertain. V lost 0 bases to trimming and J lost 4 bases, with 7 bases between them. The CDR3 has 13 residues. From germline, CDR1 is MNHEY and CDR2 SVGAGI. The CDR3 DNA reads as TGTGCCAGCAGTTACTCCAGTAGGTACGAGCAGTACTTC. Protein sequence: CASSYSSRYEQYF.

The CDR3 protein is CSAEFQETQYF. DNA for the CDR3: TGCAGTGCTGAATTCCAAGAGACCCAGTACTTC. The chain uses TRBV20-1 and TRBJ2-5; D is unclear. Trimming cost V 5 bases and J 1 base, with 5 bases left between them. Germline-derived CDR1 and CDR2 are DFQATT and SNEGSKA (reference sequence). CDR3 length equals 11 residues.

The rearrangement joins TRBV6-5 to TRBJ2-1; 7 bases map to TRBD2. With 8 bases clipped from V and 10 bases from J, the junction kept 8 bases outside the gene matches. Germline V CDR1 and CDR2: MNHEY, SVGAGI. The CDR3 runs 12 residues. CDR3 coding DNA: TGTGCCAGCCGGACTAGGGCGGGAGAGCAGTTCTTC. Translating it yields CASRTRAGEQFF.

The chain uses TRBV12-3 or TRBV12-4 and TRBJ1-2; TRBD1 matches at 9 bases. The CDR3 spans 12 residues. Trimming took 7 bases from V and 6 from J; bases not matched to a gene: 3. The chain's CDR3 is CASNRDRDGYTF. DNA for the CDR3: TGTGCCAGCAACCGGGACAGGGATGGCTACACCTTC.

This sequence joins TRBV6-5 and TRBJ2-1; 12 bases are a match to TRBD2. Germline CDR1 and CDR2: MNHEY and SVGAGI. The CDR3 consists of 14 residues. The trim removed 6 bases at V and 10 bases at J, leaving 7 bases unmatched. CDR3 coding DNA: TGTGCCAGCAGGAGACTAGCGGGAGAGCAGGAGCAGTTCTTC. Protein product: CASRRLAGEQEQFF.

V gene TRBV3-1 combines with J gene TRBJ2-7, with D possibly matching TRBD2 (5 bases). CDR3 size: 13 residues. Trimming left V 5 bases short and J 2 bases short, with 10 bases between. Germline V CDR1 and CDR2: LGHDT, YNNKEL (reference sequence). CDR3 region: CASSYGETYEQYF. Here the CDR3 DNA reads TGTGCCAGCAGCTACGGGGAAACCTACGAGCAGTACTTC.

The V and J genes are TRBV29-1 and TRBJ2-3; 8 bases align to TRBD1. There are 14 residues in the CDR3. V shed 6 bases and J 4 bases; nucleotides not matched to a gene: 9. Germline V gene lookup returns CDR1 SQVTM and CDR2 ANQGSEA. The CDR3 nucleotides are TGCAGCGTCAGTACCGGGACAGGCGCAGATACGCAGTATTTT. This codes for CSVSTGTGADTQYF.

This chain connects TRBV28 to TRBJ2-1, with a possible D match to TRBD1 (5 bases). CDR3 length: 11 amino acids. The germline gives CDR1 MDHEN, CDR2 SYDVKM. V lost 6 bases, J lost 10 bases, and 10 bases lay in between. CDR3 protein: CASSDRYEQFF. In DNA form, the CDR3 reads TGTGCCAGCAGCGACAGATACGAGCAGTTCTTC.

This rearrangement joins TRBV29-1 to TRBJ1-1; TRBD1 aligns across 9 bases. The germline V gene encodes CDR1 SQVTM and CDR2 ANQGSEA. This CDR3 contains 14 residues. The ends lost 5 bases at V and 5 bases at J; junction bases unmatched: 9. CDR3 in amino acids: CSVSSGQGRTEAFF. In nucleotides, the CDR3 is TGCAGCGTTTCCTCTGGACAGGGGAGGACTGAAGCTTTCTTT. Full variable domain (missing parts from reference TRBV29-1 and TRBJ1-1): SAVISQKPSRDICQRGTSLTIQCQVDSQVTMMFWYRQQPGQSLTLIATANQGSEATYESGFVIDKFPISRPNLTFSTLTVSNMSPEDSSIYLCSVSSGQGRTEAFFGQGTRLTVV.

The DNA of the CDR3 is TGCAGCGTTGTTCCGGACAGGTCCTACGAGCAGTACTTC. It encodes CSVVPDRSYEQYF. The V call is TRBV29-1, the J call TRBJ2-7; 7 positions match TRBD1. CDR1 is SQVTM, CDR2 ANQGSEA, per germline. This CDR3 spans 13 amino acids. J lost 1 base, V lost 4 bases, and 4 bases had no gene match.